A selection of T cell receptor beta chains follows, all from one sample in a study of blood T cell repertoires in COVID-19. Clones were read by immunoSEQ multiplex PCR, and TCRdb kept only the in-frame ones, dropping some. Of approximately 160,000 clones listed, around 84% are singletons. The sequencing input was peripheral blood. These receptors were collected from a woman aged 45-65 years in a cohort sampled during active or convalescent COVID-19. The CDR3 runs from the conserved cysteine through the conserved F or W. A D gene is named only where the DNA matches it firmly. A row's size may be missing; if present it is once, few, many or a size class.

V gene: TRBV24-1
D gene: NA
J gene: TRBJ2-7
clone size: few
CDR3 DNA: TGTGCCACCAGTGAGGCAGGGCGGGAGCAGTACTTC
CDR3 protein: CATSEAGREQYF

V gene: TRBV10-3
D gene: NA
J gene: TRBJ2-3
clone size: NA
CDR3 DNA: TGTGCCTCCACAGGGAAACCAGATACGCAGTATTTT
CDR3 protein: CASTGKPDTQYF

V gene: TRBV3-1/TRBV3-2
D gene: NA
J gene: TRBJ2-3
clone size: few
CDR3 DNA: TGTGCCAGCCAGCGACAGGGACTCCCAGATACGCAGTATTTT
CDR3 protein: CASQRQGLPDTQYF

V gene: TRBV9
D gene: TRBD1
J gene: TRBJ1-2
clone size: NA
CDR3 DNA: TGTGCCAGCAGCACGGGACAGGGAGCCTATGGCTACACCTTC
CDR3 protein: CASSTGQGAYGYTF

V gene: TRBV5-1
D gene: TRBD2
J gene: TRBJ2-2
clone size: NA
CDR3 DNA: TGCGCCAGCAGCTCCGGGACTAGCGGGTATATGAACACCGGGGAGCTGTTTTTT
CDR3 protein: CASSSGTSGYMNTGELFF

V gene: TRBV18
D gene: NA
J gene: TRBJ2-1
clone size: once
CDR3 DNA: TGTGCCAGCTCACCACCCTCGCCCGGGCAGTTCTTC
CDR3 protein: CASSPPSPGQFF

V gene: TRBV7-2
D gene: NA
J gene: TRBJ2-1
clone size: once
CDR3 DNA: TGTGCCAGCAGCAACTTGATCGGTGAGCAGTTCTTC
CDR3 protein: CASSNLIGEQFF

V gene: TRBV9
D gene: NA
J gene: TRBJ2-1
clone size: NA
CDR3 DNA: TGTGCCAGCAGCGTAGGTATTCGCAATGAGCAGTTCTTC
CDR3 protein: CASSVGIRNEQFF

V gene: TRBV5-1
D gene: NA
J gene: TRBJ2-1
clone size: NA
CDR3 DNA: TGCGCCAGCAGCTTAAAGATAGACCGGGACACGAGTGAGCAGTTCTTC
CDR3 protein: CASSLKIDRDTSEQFF

V gene: TRBV3-1/TRBV3-2
D gene: NA
J gene: TRBJ2-1
clone size: NA
CDR3 DNA: TGTGCCAGCAGCATCGGTCGCGATGAGCAGTTCTTC
CDR3 protein: CASSIGRDEQFF